This TCR beta chain derives from a study of pediatric ulcerative colitis. Turning to the study itself: About 7 patients showed pancolitis and two showed left-sided colitis.

On this clone itself: Its antigen remains unknown.

General observations from the study: In rectum, acute severe colitis had expanded clones and less diversity. Ulcerative colitis patients shared more blood-rectal clones than controls.

Rectal tissue came from one to two pinch biopsies taken at colonoscopy. Looked up from germline, CDR1 is KGHSY and CDR2 is FQNENV. The CDR3 loop spans 15 amino acids. Trimming left V 1 base short and J 4 bases short, with 13 bases between. Each sample received Survey-level depth of up to 500,000 reads. Assay: immunoSEQ multiplex PCR; the TCRdb copy retains only in-frame clones and omits some. The sample consists of approximately 37,000 clones, 60% to 85% of them appearing once. The sequence was obtained from a boy aged 5-17 years with severe ulcerative colitis. The sequenced sample was gut tissue. The chain uses TRBV16 and TRBJ1-2; tentative D call: TRBD1 (5 bases). CDR3 sequence: CASSQFGTGAYGYTF. For the CDR3, the DNA is TGTGCCAGCAGCCAATTTGGTACAGGAGCCTATGGCTACACCTTC.